Each of the 17 T cell receptor beta chains below was sequenced from the same sample in a study of technical replicates of blood from several donors. Using immunoSEQ multiplex PCR, the repertoire was profiled, and TCRdb retains in-frame clones only, with some absent. This table holds 55,000 to 70,000 clones, approximately 83% found once. What was sequenced was PBMCs. These receptors all come from a human donor in good health. Some clones in this sample may be carry-over from other donors' samples.

The chain couples TRBV27 to TRBJ1-1, with D maybe TRBD1 (6 bases). Germline CDR1 is MNHEY and CDR2 is SMNVEV (reference sequence). Trimming left V 2 bases short and J 3 bases short, with 16 bases between. The CDR3 length is 16 residues. CDR3 sequence reads: CASSLTQGSRYTEAFF. The DNA for the CDR3 is TGTGCCAGCAGTTTAACGCAGGGGAGTCGGTACACTGAAGCTTTCTTT.

V and J are TRBV5-1 and TRBJ2-5; possible D gene TRBD1, 5 bases. Germline assignment: CDR1 SGHRS and CDR2 YFSETQ. Trimming took off 1 base at V and 1 base at J, with 11 bases between the two ends. CDR3 length: 15 amino acids. The CDR3 DNA sequence: TGCGCCAGCAGCTTGTTGGCCAGGGCCCAAGAGACCCAGTACTTC. It specifies CASSLLARAQETQYF. The full variable domain, completed using reference TRBV5-1 and TRBJ2-5, is KAGVTQTPRYLIKTRGQQVTLSCSPISGHRSVSWYQQTPGQGLQFLFEYFSETQRNKGNFPGRFSGRQFSNSRSEMNVSTLELGDSALYLCASSLLARAQETQYFGPGTRLLVL.

The genes are TRBV6-5 and TRBJ1-5; 7 bases align to TRBD1. From germline, CDR1 is MNHEY and CDR2 SVGAGI. The J segment lost 7 bases and the V segment lost 2 bases, leaving 8 bases of the junction unmatched. This CDR3 spans 15 amino acids. The CDR3 protein is CASSYTGAAGQPQHF. DNA of the CDR3: TGTGCCAGCAGTTACACAGGGGCGGCAGGACAGCCCCAGCATTTT.

The V call is TRBV7-2, the J call TRBJ2-7; a weak D match, TRBD1 (6 bases). Trimming took 4 bases from V and 2 from J, leaving 12 bases between them. The CDR3 is 14 residues long. Germline V lookup: CDR1 SGHTA, CDR2 FQGNSA. CDR3: CASSSAGTTYEQYF. The CDR3 DNA follows: TGTGCCAGCAGCTCCGCCGGGACAACCTACGAGCAGTACTTC.

The CDR3: CASTTGLGEQYF. CDR3 bases: TGTGCCAGCACTACAGGGTTGGGGGAGCAGTACTTC. The chain is built from TRBV6-5 and TRBJ2-7, with D possibly TRBD1 on 6 matching bases. CDR3 size: 12 residues. The germline gives CDR1 MNHEY, CDR2 SVGAGI. The V end lost 7 bases, the J end lost 7 bases, and 14 bases lay between the germline ends.

This clone showed up just a few times. This chain connects TRBV6-1 to TRBJ1-2; 9 bases are a match to TRBD1. The trim removed 6 bases at V and 4 bases at J, leaving 6 bases unmatched. CDR1 is MNHNS, CDR2 SASEGT, per germline. CDR3 length equals 14 residues. The CDR3 DNA follows: TGTGCCAGCAGACTACAGGGACAGGGCTATGGCTACACCTTC. Amino acid sequence: CASRLQGQGYGYTF.

V is TRBV4-2 and J is TRBJ2-5, with 7 nucleotides matching TRBD1. This CDR3 is 15 amino acids long. With 1 base clipped from V and 2 bases from J, the junction kept 4 bases outside the gene matches. Germline V lookup: CDR1 LGHNA, CDR2 YNFKEQ. Here the CDR3 reads CASSQGRTGQETQYF. Written as DNA, the CDR3 is TGTGCCAGCAGCCAAGGGAGGACAGGACAAGAGACCCAGTACTTC.

The genes are TRBV6-1 and TRBJ1-1; D is uncertain. This CDR3 contains 14 residues. V lost 3 bases to trimming and J lost 5 bases, with 13 bases between them. Per the germline V gene, CDR1 is MNHNS and CDR2 is SASEGT. CDR3 sequence reads: CASSDWQVRTEAFF. DNA of the CDR3: TGTGCCAGCAGTGATTGGCAGGTACGGACTGAAGCTTTCTTT.

In this sample, this clone turned up once. The chain combines TRBV29-1 with TRBJ1-1, with 8 bases identical to TRBD1. Germline trimming cut 3 bases from V and 0 bases from J; bases unmatched to any gene: 0. CDR3 size: 13 residues. CDR1 SQVTM and CDR2 ANQGSEA come from the germline V gene. CDR3 coding DNA: TGCAGCGTTGAGGACAGGGTGAACACTGAAGCTTTCTTT. It translates to CSVEDRVNTEAFF.

The chain is built from TRBV7-8 and TRBJ2-7; 12 bases fit TRBD1. V shed 5 bases and J 7 bases; nucleotides not matched to a gene: 9. Germline CDR1 and CDR2: SGHVS and FQNEAQ. The CDR3 runs to 15 residues. CDR3: CASSVRGQGAREQYF. The CDR3 DNA is TGTGCCAGCAGCGTCAGGGGACAGGGGGCGCGGGAGCAGTACTTC.

V is TRBV21-1 and J is TRBJ2-6; the table's D call TRBD1 went unverified against the DNA. TRBV21-1 corresponds to a pseudogene. The CDR3 contains 22 residues. CDR3 region: CASSKEGLRGPTDQSGANVLTF. The DNA of the CDR3 is TGTGCCAGCAGCAAAGAGGGGCTTAGGGGCCCGACGGACCAATCTGGGGCCAACGTCCTGACTTTC.

The J gene is TRBJ2-3, the V gene TRBV4-1; TRBD2 agrees at 7 bases. The germline V gene has CDR1 MGHRA and CDR2 YSYEKL. V shed 3 bases, J shed 0 bases, and the junction held 3 bases outside the gene matches. This CDR3 comprises 15 residues. This CDR3 reads CASSQLAESTDTQYF. CDR3 DNA: TGCGCCAGCAGCCAGCTAGCGGAAAGCACAGATACGCAGTATTTT.

The rearrangement joins TRBV4-2 to TRBJ2-7; possibly TRBD2 for D (5 bases). Germline CDR1 reads LGHNA; CDR2 reads YNFKEQ. The CDR3 runs 14 residues. V lost 0 bases and J 7 bases, leaving 13 bases between the germline ends. The CDR3 nucleotides are TGTGCCAGCAGCCAAGATCTGGGAGCGGCTGAGCAGTACTTC. The encoded protein is CASSQDLGAAEQYF.

The DNA of the CDR3 is TGTGCCAGCAGCCAAGTGGCTAGCGGGGGGGCTCAAGAGCAGTACTTC. It yields the protein CASSQVASGGAQEQYF. The genes are TRBV4-2 and TRBJ2-7; TRBD2 matches 12 bases. The CDR3 consists of 16 residues. Per germline, CDR1 LGHNA and CDR2 YNFKEQ. Losses at the gene ends were 1 base for V and 7 bases for J; bases not matched to a gene: 8.

V usage is TRBV4-3 and J usage is TRBJ2-2; 9 bases agree with TRBD2. J was trimmed by 3 bases and V by 3 bases; bases with no gene match: 8. The germline V gene encodes CDR1 LGHNA and CDR2 YSLEER. The CDR3 covers 17 residues. The CDR3 coding sequence is TGCGCCAGCAGCCAGGGGTTAGCGGGGGAGGACACCGGGGAGCTGTTTTTT. Translating it yields CASSQGLAGEDTGELFF.

The chain employs TRBV7-2 and TRBJ2-7, with D unresolved. V was clipped by 1 base and J by 3 bases, with 4 bases between them. CDR3 length: 12 amino acids. Germline-derived CDR1 and CDR2 are SGHTA and FQGNSA. CDR3 region: CASSLVHYEQYF. For the CDR3, the DNA is TGTGCCAGCAGCTTAGTTCACTACGAGCAGTACTTC. The full variable domain, with the rest looked up from reference TRBV7-2 and TRBJ2-7, is GAGVSQSPSNKVTEKGKDVELRCDPISGHTALYWYRQSLGQGLEFLIYFQGNSAPDKSGLPSDRFSAERTGGSVSTLTIQRTQQEDSAVYLCASSLVHYEQYFGPGTRLTVT.

The chain recombines TRBV11-2 with TRBJ1-2, with 8 bases matching TRBD1. Germline V gene sequence: CDR1 SGHAT, CDR2 FQNNGV. The CDR3 extends over 18 amino acids. V lost 2 bases and J lost 3; bases outside the gene matches: 14. CDR3 residues: CASSLLGGRDRRHYGYTF. The DNA for the CDR3 is TGTGCCAGCAGCTTATTGGGAGGCCGGGACAGGAGACACTATGGCTACACCTTC.